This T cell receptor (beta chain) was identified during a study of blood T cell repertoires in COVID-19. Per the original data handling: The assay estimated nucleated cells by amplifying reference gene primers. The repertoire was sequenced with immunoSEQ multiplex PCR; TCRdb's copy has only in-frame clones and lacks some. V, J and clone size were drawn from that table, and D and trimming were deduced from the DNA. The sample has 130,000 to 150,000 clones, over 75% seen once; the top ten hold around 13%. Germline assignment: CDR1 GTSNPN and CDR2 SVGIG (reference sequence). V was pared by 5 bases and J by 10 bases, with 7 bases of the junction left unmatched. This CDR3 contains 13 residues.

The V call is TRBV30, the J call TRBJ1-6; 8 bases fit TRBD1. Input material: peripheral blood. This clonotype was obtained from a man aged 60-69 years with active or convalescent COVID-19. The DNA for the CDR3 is TGTGCCTGGGCGGACAGGGAGGACTCACCCCTCCACTTT. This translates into CAWADREDSPLHF.